This T cell receptor (beta chain) was documented in a study of T cell repertoires in cytomegalovirus infection. Regarding the study as a whole: The ex vivo response was dominated by HLA-C-restricted CMV-specific TCR beta clonotypes.

TCRdb analysed the reads with MiXCR anew, one entry per CDR3 protein. The table shows 400,000 or so distinct CDR3 sequences, with 25% to 40% occurring only once. A remark on this clonotype: What it binds is unknown.

V gave up 6 bases and J gave up 5 bases, with 7 bases separating them. From germline, CDR1 is SGHVS and CDR2 FNYEAQ. The CDR3 loop spans 11 amino acids. The chain joins TRBV7-6 to TRBJ1-2; D is unresolved. Sequenced material: PBMCs. The sequence was collected from a human donor in good health (CMV status not recorded). Some clones in this sample may be carry-over from other donors' samples. The CDR3 sequence: CASRAGYGYTF. For the CDR3, the DNA is TGTGCCAGCAGAGCAGGATATGGCTACACCTTC.